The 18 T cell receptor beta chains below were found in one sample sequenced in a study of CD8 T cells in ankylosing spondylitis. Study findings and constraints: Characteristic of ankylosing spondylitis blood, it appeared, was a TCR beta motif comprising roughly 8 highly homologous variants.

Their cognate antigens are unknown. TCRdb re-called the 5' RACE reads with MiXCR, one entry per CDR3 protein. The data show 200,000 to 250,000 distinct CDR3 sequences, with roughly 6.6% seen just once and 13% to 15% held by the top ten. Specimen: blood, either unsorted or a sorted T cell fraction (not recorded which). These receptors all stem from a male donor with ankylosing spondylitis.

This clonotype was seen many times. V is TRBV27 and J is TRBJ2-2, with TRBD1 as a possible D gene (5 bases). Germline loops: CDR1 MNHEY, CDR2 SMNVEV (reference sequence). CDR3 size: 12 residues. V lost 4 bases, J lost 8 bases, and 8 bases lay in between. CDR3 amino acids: CASSWGTGELFF. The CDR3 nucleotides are TGTGCCAGCAGTTGGGGCACGGGGGAGCTGTTTTTT.

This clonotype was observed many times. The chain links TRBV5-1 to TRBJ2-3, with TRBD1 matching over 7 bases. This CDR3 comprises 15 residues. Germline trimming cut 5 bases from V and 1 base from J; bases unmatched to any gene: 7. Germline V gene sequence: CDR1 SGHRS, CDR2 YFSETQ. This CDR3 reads CASSFRQGGTDTQYF. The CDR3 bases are TGCGCCAGCAGTTTCCGACAGGGAGGCACAGATACGCAGTATTTT.

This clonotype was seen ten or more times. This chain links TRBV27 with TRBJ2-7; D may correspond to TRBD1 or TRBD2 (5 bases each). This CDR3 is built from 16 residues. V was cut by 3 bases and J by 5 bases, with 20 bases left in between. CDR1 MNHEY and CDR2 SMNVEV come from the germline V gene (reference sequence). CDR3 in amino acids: CASSLGSGARTNEQYF. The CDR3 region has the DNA TGTGCCAGCAGTTTGGGAAGCGGCGCTAGGACAAACGAGCAGTACTTC.

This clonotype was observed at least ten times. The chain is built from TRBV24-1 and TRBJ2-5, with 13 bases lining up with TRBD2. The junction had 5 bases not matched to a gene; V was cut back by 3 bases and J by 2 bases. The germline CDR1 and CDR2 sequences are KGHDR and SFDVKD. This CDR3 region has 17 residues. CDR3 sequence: CATSDTGTSGNQETQYF. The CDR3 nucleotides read TGTGCCACCAGTGATACCGGGACTAGCGGGAATCAAGAGACCCAGTACTTC.

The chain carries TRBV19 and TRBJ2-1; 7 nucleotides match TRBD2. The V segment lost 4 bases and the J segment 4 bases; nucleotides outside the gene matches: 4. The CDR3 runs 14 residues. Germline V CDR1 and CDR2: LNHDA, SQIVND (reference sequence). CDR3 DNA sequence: TGTGCCAGTAGTACGGCGGGAGCTTACAATGAGCAGTTCTTC. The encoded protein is CASSTAGAYNEQFF.

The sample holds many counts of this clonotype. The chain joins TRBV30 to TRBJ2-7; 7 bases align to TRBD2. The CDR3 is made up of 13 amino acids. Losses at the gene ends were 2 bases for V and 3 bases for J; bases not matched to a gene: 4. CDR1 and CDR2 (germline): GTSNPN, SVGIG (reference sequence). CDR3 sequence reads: CAWSILAFYEQYF. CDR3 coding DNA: TGTGCCTGGAGTATACTAGCGTTCTACGAGCAGTACTTC.

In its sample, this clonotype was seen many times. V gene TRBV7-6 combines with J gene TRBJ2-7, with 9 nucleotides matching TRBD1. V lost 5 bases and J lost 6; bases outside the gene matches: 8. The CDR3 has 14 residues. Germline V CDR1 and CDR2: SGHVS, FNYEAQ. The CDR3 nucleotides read TGTGCCAGCAGCCCTCGGACAGGGGCCCCCGAGCAGTACTTC. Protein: CASSPRTGAPEQYF.

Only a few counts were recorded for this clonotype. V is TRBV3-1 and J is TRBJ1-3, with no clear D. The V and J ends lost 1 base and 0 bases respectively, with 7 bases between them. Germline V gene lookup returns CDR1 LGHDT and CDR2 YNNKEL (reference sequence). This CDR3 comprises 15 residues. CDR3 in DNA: TGTGCCAGCAGCCAAGTGGGGAGCTCTGGAAACACCATATATTTT. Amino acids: CASSQVGSSGNTIYF.

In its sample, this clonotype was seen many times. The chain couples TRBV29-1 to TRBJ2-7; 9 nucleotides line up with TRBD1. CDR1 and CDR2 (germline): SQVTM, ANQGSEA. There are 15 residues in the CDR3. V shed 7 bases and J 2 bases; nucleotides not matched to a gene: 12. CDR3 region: CSAYSGQGETYEQYF. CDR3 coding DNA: TGCAGCGCATATTCGGGACAGGGAGAAACCTACGAGCAGTACTTC.

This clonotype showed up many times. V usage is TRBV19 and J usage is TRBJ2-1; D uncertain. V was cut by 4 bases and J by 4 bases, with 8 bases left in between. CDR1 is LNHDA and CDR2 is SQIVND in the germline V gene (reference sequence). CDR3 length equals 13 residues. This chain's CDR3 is CASSTLIYNEQFF. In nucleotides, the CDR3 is TGTGCCAGTAGTACCCTCATTTACAATGAGCAGTTCTTC.

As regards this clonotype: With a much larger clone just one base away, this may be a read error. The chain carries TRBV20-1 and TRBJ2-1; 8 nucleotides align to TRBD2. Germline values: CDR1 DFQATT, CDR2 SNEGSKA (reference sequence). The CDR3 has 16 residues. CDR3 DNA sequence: TGCTGTGCTAGAGATTCGGCGGGGGGAATTCGCGATGAGCAGTTCTTC. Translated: CCARDSAGGIRDEQFF.

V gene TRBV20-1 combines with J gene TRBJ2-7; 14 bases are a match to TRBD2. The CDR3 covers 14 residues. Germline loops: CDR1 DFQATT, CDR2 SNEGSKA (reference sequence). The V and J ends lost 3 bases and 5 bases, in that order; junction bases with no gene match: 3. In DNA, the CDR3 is TGCAGTGCTAGTCCGGGACTAGCGGGAGACGAGCAGTACTTC. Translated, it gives CSASPGLAGDEQYF.

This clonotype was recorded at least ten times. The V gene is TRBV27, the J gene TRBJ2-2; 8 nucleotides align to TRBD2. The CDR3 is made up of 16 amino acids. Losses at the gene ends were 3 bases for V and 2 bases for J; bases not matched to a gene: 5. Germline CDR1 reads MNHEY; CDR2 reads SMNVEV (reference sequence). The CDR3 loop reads CASSFGAGANTGELFF. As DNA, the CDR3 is TGTGCCAGCAGTTTCGGAGCGGGGGCCAACACCGGGGAGCTGTTTTTT.

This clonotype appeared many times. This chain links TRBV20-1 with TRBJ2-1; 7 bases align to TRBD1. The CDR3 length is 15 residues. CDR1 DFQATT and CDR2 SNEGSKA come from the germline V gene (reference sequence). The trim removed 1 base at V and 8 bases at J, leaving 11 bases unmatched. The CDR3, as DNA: TGCAGTGCTAGAGCCCCGACAGGGTGGGGAGATGAGCAGTTCTTC. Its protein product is CSARAPTGWGDEQFF.

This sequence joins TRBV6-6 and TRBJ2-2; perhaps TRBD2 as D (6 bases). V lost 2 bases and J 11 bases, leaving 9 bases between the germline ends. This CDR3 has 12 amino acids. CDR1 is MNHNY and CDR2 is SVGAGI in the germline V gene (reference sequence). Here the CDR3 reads CASSYGGSELFF. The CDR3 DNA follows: TGTGCCAGCAGTTACGGGGGGAGTGAGCTGTTTTTT.

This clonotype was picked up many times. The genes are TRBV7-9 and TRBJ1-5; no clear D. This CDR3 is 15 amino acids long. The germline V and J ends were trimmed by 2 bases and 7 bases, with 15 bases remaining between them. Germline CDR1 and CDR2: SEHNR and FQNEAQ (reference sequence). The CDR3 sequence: CASSLSIGIEQPQHF. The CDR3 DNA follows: TGTGCCAGCAGCTTAAGTATAGGGATCGAGCAGCCCCAGCATTTT.

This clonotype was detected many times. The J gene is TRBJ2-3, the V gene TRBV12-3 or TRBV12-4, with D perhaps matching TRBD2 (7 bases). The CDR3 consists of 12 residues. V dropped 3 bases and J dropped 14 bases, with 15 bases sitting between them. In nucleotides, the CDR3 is TGTGCCAGCAGTTTGGGGGGGCCCGCATCGTATTTT. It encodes CASSLGGPASYF.

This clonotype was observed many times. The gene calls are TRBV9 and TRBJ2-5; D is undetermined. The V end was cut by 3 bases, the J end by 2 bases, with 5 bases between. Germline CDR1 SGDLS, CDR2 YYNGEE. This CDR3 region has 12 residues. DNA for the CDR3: TGTGCCAGCAGCGGGCCTCAAGAGACCCAGTACTTC. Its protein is CASSGPQETQYF.